The 3 T cell receptor beta chains below all came from one sample that was sequenced in a study of T cell clones after liver transplantation. Clones were sequenced by immunoSEQ multiplex PCR, and TCRdb holds only the in-frame ones, with some missing. The sample contains over 100,000 clones, approximately 78% of which appear only once. The sequencing here drew on CD4+ T cells from blood, taken before liver transplant. These TCRs come from a human donor who received a liver transplant.

This clone was counted between two and nine times. DNA of the CDR3: TGTGCCAGCAGCCCATTTCTACGGGGGTATGGCTACACCTTC. It encodes CASSPFLRGYGYTF. The rearrangement joins TRBV5-6 to TRBJ1-2, with D maybe TRBD1 (5 bases). Germline V gene lookup returns CDR1 SGHDT and CDR2 YYEEEE. V gave up 4 bases and J gave up 5 bases, with 15 bases separating them. This CDR3 contains 14 residues.

This rearrangement joins TRBV19 to TRBJ1-5; D might be TRBD1 (6 bases). V lost 6 bases to trimming and J lost 4 bases, with 13 bases between them. In germline, CDR1 is LNHDA, CDR2 SQIVND (reference sequence). The CDR3 has 14 amino acids. CDR3 protein: CASSRQGINQPQHF. The CDR3 DNA reads as TGTGCCAGTAGCCGTCAGGGGATAAATCAGCCCCAGCATTTT.

A few counts support this clone. As DNA, the CDR3 is TGCGCCAGCAGCCTGCATCTTAACTCCTACAATGAGCAGTTCTTC. Protein: CASSLHLNSYNEQFF. The rearrangement uses TRBV4-3 and TRBJ2-1; D ambiguous. Germline V gene sequence: CDR1 LGHNA, CDR2 YSLEER. Deletions cut 4 bases from V and 0 bases from J, with 10 bases between. The CDR3 has 15 amino acids.